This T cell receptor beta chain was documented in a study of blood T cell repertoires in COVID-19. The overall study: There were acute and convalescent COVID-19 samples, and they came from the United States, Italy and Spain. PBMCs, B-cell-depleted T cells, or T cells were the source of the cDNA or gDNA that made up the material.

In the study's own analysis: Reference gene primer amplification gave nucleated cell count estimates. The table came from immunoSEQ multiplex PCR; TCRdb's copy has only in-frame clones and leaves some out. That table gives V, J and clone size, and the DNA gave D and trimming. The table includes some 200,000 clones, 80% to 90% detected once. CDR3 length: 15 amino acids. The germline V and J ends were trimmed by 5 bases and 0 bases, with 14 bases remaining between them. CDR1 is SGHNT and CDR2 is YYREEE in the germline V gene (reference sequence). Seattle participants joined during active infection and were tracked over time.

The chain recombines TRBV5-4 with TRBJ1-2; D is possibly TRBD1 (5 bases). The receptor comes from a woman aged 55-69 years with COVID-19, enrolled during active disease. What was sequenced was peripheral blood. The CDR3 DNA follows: TGTGCCAGCAGACTTCAAGGGGCGCCTAACTATGGCTACACCTTC. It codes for CASRLQGAPNYGYTF.